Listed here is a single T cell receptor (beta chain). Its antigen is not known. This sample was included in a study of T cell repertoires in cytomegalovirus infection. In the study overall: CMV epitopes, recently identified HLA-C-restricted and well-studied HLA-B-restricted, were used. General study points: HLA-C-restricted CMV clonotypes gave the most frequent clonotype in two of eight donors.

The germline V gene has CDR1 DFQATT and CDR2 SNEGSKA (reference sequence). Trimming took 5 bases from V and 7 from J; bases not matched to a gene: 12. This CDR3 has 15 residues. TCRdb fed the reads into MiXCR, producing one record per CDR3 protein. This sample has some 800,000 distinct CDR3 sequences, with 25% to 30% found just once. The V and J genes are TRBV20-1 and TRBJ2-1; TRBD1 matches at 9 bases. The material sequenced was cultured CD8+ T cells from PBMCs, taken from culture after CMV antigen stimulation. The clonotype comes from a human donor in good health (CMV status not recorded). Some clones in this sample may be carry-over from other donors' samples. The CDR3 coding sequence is TGCAGTGCTCCCCTCCCGGGACAGGGTAGGAATGAGCAGTTCTTC. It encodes CSAPLPGQGRNEQFF.